The 27 T cell receptor beta chains below come from one sample, sequenced in a study of cytotoxic CD8 clonotypes in ibrutinib-treated CLL. Only in-frame clones appear in the TCRdb table, and some are missing; sequencing was by immunoSEQ multiplex PCR. The table lists about 140,000 clones, around 77% of them singletons. The specimen comprised PBMCs, sampled after 12 months of ibrutinib treatment. All receptors come from a human donor with chronic lymphocytic leukemia.

This clone was found once. The rearrangement joins TRBV29-1 to TRBJ2-3, with D tentatively TRBD1 or TRBD2 (5 bases each). Germline CDR1 SQVTM, CDR2 ANQGSEA. V was pared by 6 bases and J by 2 bases, with 21 bases between. The CDR3 runs to 16 residues. CDR3 loop: CSVDMGSGDATDTQYF. The CDR3 bases are TGCAGCGTCGATATGGGGAGTGGGGACGCCACAGATACGCAGTATTTT.

This clone has more than one count but fewer than ten. The CDR3 region is CASSDRGRANTEAFF. The CDR3 nucleotides read TGTGCCAGTAGCGACAGGGGGAGGGCGAACACTGAAGCTTTCTTT. V is TRBV19 and J is TRBJ1-1; 9 positions agree with TRBD1. CDR3 length: 15 amino acids. V lost 6 bases to trimming and J lost 1 base; unmatched junction nucleotides: 6. Germline V gene sequence: CDR1 LNHDA, CDR2 SQIVND (reference sequence).

The chain joins TRBV29-1 to TRBJ2-7; TRBD1 matches 8 bases. CDR1 and CDR2 from the germline V gene are SQVTM and ANQGSEA. This CDR3 region has 14 residues. With 4 bases clipped from V and 3 bases from J, the junction kept 8 bases outside the gene matches. CDR3 amino acids: CSVVFLQGVYEQYF. As DNA, the CDR3 is TGCAGCGTTGTATTCTTACAGGGGGTCTACGAGCAGTACTTC.

The chain combines TRBV19 with TRBJ1-3, with D possibly matching TRBD1 (5 bases). V lost 6 bases and J 4 bases, leaving 22 bases between the germline ends. The CDR3 has 17 residues. In germline, CDR1 is LNHDA, CDR2 SQIVND (reference sequence). The DNA of the CDR3 is TGTGCCAGTAGCTCCCTACCGGCCCCAGGGATGGGAAACACCATATATTTT. This translates into CASSSLPAPGMGNTIYF.

Of note for this clone: This CDR3 is also generated by other DNA sequences in the sample. V gene TRBV7-6 combines with J gene TRBJ1-1; D gene ambiguous. This CDR3 comprises 13 residues. The V gene's germline CDR1 is SGHVS and CDR2 FNYEAQ. Trimming left V 0 bases short and J 3 bases short, with 5 bases between. CDR3 sequence reads: CASSLAGYTEAFF. The CDR3 nucleotides read TGTGCCAGCAGCTTAGCTGGATACACTGAAGCTTTCTTT.

The chain uses TRBV5-1 and TRBJ2-3; TRBD1 matches at 11 bases. Looked up from germline, CDR1 is SGHRS and CDR2 is YFSETQ. CDR3 size: 17 residues. V was clipped by 2 bases and J by 4 bases; unmatched bases: 9. The CDR3 DNA is TGCGCCAGCAGCTTAACCGGGACAGGGGGTTTTTCAGATACGCAGTATTTT. Its translation is CASSLTGTGGFSDTQYF.

This clone was detected only once. The chain couples TRBV6-1 to TRBJ2-7; 7 nucleotides line up with TRBD1. The CDR3 runs 15 residues. Germline CDR1 reads MNHNS; CDR2 reads SASEGT. Trimming took 1 base from V and 3 from J; bases not matched to a gene: 6. DNA for the CDR3: TGTGCCAGCAGTGAAGGGTCAGGGGGTTACTACGAGCAGTACTTC. It specifies CASSEGSGGYYEQYF.

The genes are TRBV7-2 and TRBJ1-1; no firm D call. V dropped 1 base and J dropped 2 bases, with 5 bases sitting between them. This CDR3 is 13 amino acids long. The germline V gene encodes CDR1 SGHTA and CDR2 FQGNSA. DNA for the CDR3: TGTGCCAGCAGCTTAGACCCAAACACTGAAGCTTTCTTT. It translates to CASSLDPNTEAFF.

The J gene is TRBJ1-1, the V gene TRBV6-5, with D possibly being TRBD1 (5 bases). CDR1 is MNHEY, CDR2 SVGAGI, per germline. CDR3 length equals 14 residues. V lost 9 bases to trimming and J lost 6 bases, with 20 bases between them. The CDR3 bases are TGTGCCAGAGACGCCGACAGAGACGTACCTGAAGCTTTCTTT. Translated, it gives CARDADRDVPEAFF.

This sequence joins TRBV4-1 and TRBJ2-7; D unclear. Germline CDR1 and CDR2: MGHRA and YSYEKL. V was clipped by 0 bases and J by 2 bases, with 8 bases between them. The CDR3 extends over 14 amino acids. CDR3 nucleotide sequence: TGCGCCAGCAGCCAAGAAGTGCGGCCCTACGAGCAGTACTTC. It yields the protein CASSQEVRPYEQYF.

This clone was recorded once. The chain has TRBV7-8 and TRBJ1-1; 8 bases agree with TRBD1. The CDR3 has 17 amino acids. Germline lookup yields CDR1 SGHVS and CDR2 FQNEAQ. Trimming removed 7 bases from V and 5 bases from J; junction bases left unmatched: 18. CDR3 DNA sequence: TGTGCCAGCACCCTTTCCCGGACAGGGACCATCGGAACTGAAGCTTTCTTT. This codes for CASTLSRTGTIGTEAFF.

The CDR3 is CASSVGVGLHEQYF. CDR3 DNA: TGTGCCAGCAGCGTTGGTGTAGGTCTCCACGAGCAGTACTTC. The V gene is TRBV9, the J gene TRBJ2-7; D unclear. V lost 2 bases and J 5 bases, leaving 14 bases between the germline ends. Germline loops: CDR1 SGDLS, CDR2 YYNGEE. There are 14 residues in the CDR3.

The chain carries TRBV27 and TRBJ1-6; D might be TRBD1 (6 bases). The V end lost 5 bases, the J end lost 10 bases, and 12 bases lay between the germline ends. The CDR3 covers 13 residues. The germline V gene encodes CDR1 MNHEY and CDR2 SMNVEV (reference sequence). The CDR3 loop is CASSITGSSPLHF. CDR3 DNA: TGTGCCAGCAGTATAACAGGGAGCTCACCCCTCCACTTT.

The chain joins TRBV6-5 to TRBJ1-2, with a possible D match to TRBD1 (5 bases). Germline CDR1 MNHEY, CDR2 SVGAGI. CDR3 length: 15 amino acids. The germline V and J ends were trimmed by 5 bases and 1 base, with 14 bases remaining between them. CDR3 in DNA: TGTGCCAGCAGTCCACCGGGGGGGGGTAACTATGGCTACACCTTC. Translating it yields CASSPPGGGNYGYTF.

CDR3 sequence reads: CVALGAWGYTF. The CDR3, as DNA: TGTGTCGCGCTGGGGGCTTGGGGCTACACCTTC. The rearrangement links TRBV27 to TRBJ1-2; tentatively, D is TRBD1 (6 bases). The length of the CDR3 is 11 residues. CDR1 is MNHEY, CDR2 SMNVEV, per germline (reference sequence).

The V gene is TRBV30, the J gene TRBJ1-1, with 9 bases aligning to TRBD1. V lost 1 base to trimming and J lost 8 bases; unmatched junction nucleotides: 5. This CDR3 has 13 amino acids. Germline V gives CDR1 GTSNPN, CDR2 SVGIG (reference sequence). The CDR3 nucleotides are TGTGCCTGGAGTGCCCGAGGACAGGGGGAAGCTTTCTTT. Its protein product is CAWSARGQGEAFF.

V usage is TRBV6-5 and J usage is TRBJ2-7; 9 positions agree with TRBD1. The V and J ends lost 9 bases and 0 bases, in that order; junction bases with no gene match: 9. Germline V gives CDR1 MNHEY, CDR2 SVGAGI. The length of the CDR3 is 15 residues. CDR3 bases: TGTGCCAGTAAACAGGGGGCGATGGGCTCCTACGAGCAGTACTTC. It specifies CASKQGAMGSYEQYF.

This chain connects TRBV9 to TRBJ2-7; a weak D match, TRBD1 (5 bases). CDR3 length: 14 residues. The germline V gene encodes CDR1 SGDLS and CDR2 YYNGEE. The V and J ends lost 7 bases and 0 bases respectively, with 14 bases between them. The CDR3 reads CASARGTLSYEQYF. CDR3 DNA: TGTGCCAGCGCAAGGGGCACGCTCTCCTACGAGCAGTACTTC.

This clone was recorded a few times. The same CDR3 also results from other DNA sequences found in this sample. The chain is built from TRBV15 and TRBJ2-7, with 8 bases fitting TRBD2. The CDR3 contains 14 residues. Per the germline V gene, CDR1 is LNHNV and CDR2 is YYDKDF (reference sequence). Unmatched junction bases numbered 0, after V lost 2 bases and J lost 0 bases. The CDR3 bases are TGTGCCACCAGCAGAAGCGGGAGCTCCTACGAGCAGTACTTC. Amino acid sequence: CATSRSGSSYEQYF.

CDR3 region: CASSSWDRGDSRPQHF. The CDR3 nucleotides read TGCGCCAGCAGCTCCTGGGACAGGGGCGATTCTAGGCCCCAGCATTTT. V usage is TRBV10-1 and J usage is TRBJ1-5; TRBD1 agrees at 10 bases. CDR1 and CDR2 (germline): WNHNN, SYGVQD (reference sequence). The CDR3 is 16 amino acids. After removal of 6 bases from V and 9 bases from J, the junction contained 14 bases not matched to a gene.

Regarding this clone: This sample includes further DNA sequences coding for the same CDR3. V and J are TRBV18 and TRBJ1-1; the D is unclear. CDR1 and CDR2 (germline): KGHSH, LQKENI. This CDR3 contains 13 residues. The V and J ends lost 0 bases and 5 bases respectively, with 7 bases between them. The CDR3 coding sequence is TGTGCCAGCTCACCACCGGGTAGAACTGAAGCTTTCTTT. Its protein is CASSPPGRTEAFF.

This clone was observed a single time. The chain has TRBV7-9 and TRBJ2-2; TRBD1 is a possible D gene (5 bases). Trimming removed 6 bases at V and 1 base at J, with 12 bases between. The CDR3 is 15 residues long. Germline assignment: CDR1 SEHNR and CDR2 FQNEAQ (reference sequence). The CDR3 nucleotides read TGTGCCAGCAGGGTCACTACAGGGAACACCGGGGAGCTGTTTTTT. Translated: CASRVTTGNTGELFF. Supplemented by reference TRBV7-9 and TRBJ2-2, the full variable domain reads DTGVSQNPRHKITKRGQNVTFRCDPISEHNRLYWYRQTLGQGPEFLTYFQNEAQLEKSRLLSDRFSAERPKGSFSTLEIQRTEQGDSAMYLCASRVTTGNTGELFFGEGSRLTVL.

V and J are TRBV9 and TRBJ2-7; D gene ambiguous. This CDR3 is built from 14 residues. V dropped 3 bases and J dropped 6 bases, with 16 bases sitting between them. Germline assignment: CDR1 SGDLS and CDR2 YYNGEE. CDR3 nucleotide sequence: TGTGCCAGCAGCGAAGGACCGACACTTGGCGAGCAGTACTTC. It codes for CASSEGPTLGEQYF. Complete variable domain (other parts from reference TRBV9 and TRBJ2-7): DSGVTQTPKHLITATGQRVTLRCSPRSGDLSVYWYQQSLDQGLQFLIQYYNGEERAKGNILERFSAQQFPDLHSELNLSSLELGDSALYFCASSEGPTLGEQYFGPGTRLTVT.

V and J are TRBV19 and TRBJ2-1; the D is unclear. V lost 4 bases and J lost 4, with 2 bases in between. The CDR3 is made up of 11 amino acids. Germline V lookup: CDR1 LNHDA, CDR2 SQIVND (reference sequence). CDR3 protein: CASSTYNEQFF. Written as DNA, the CDR3 is TGTGCCAGTAGTACATACAATGAGCAGTTCTTC.

V usage is TRBV6-4 and J usage is TRBJ2-1, with 7 bases fitting TRBD1. V shed 2 bases, J shed 8 bases, and the junction held 18 bases outside the gene matches. The germline CDR1 and CDR2 sequences are MRHNA and SNTAGT. The CDR3 is made up of 18 amino acids. CDR3 sequence (DNA): TGTGCCAGCAGTGACCCCGACAGGGATACTAGGAAGGGGCATGAGCAGTTCTTC. Translating it yields CASSDPDRDTRKGHEQFF.

The chain uses TRBV15 and TRBJ2-7; 10 bases map to TRBD1. CDR3 size: 17 residues. The germline V gene has CDR1 LNHNV and CDR2 YYDKDF (reference sequence). V gave up 2 bases and J gave up 1 base; unmatched junction bases: 8. The CDR3, as DNA: TGTGCCACCAGCAGAATACCCTGGGACAGGGGTTCCTACGAGCAGTACTTC. This translates into CATSRIPWDRGSYEQYF. The full variable domain, with the rest looked up from reference TRBV15 and TRBJ2-7, is DAMVIQNPRYQVTQFGKPVTLSCSQTLNHNVMYWYQQKSSQAPKLLFHYYDKDFNNEADTPDNFQSRRPNTSFCFLDIRSPGLGDTAMYLCATSRIPWDRGSYEQYFGPGTRLTVT.

V gene TRBV18 combines with J gene TRBJ2-7; the D gene is possibly TRBD2 (6 bases). CDR3 length: 14 residues. V was shortened by 6 bases and J by 3 bases, with 15 bases between the two germline ends. Germline V lookup: CDR1 KGHSH, CDR2 LQKENI. The CDR3 loop is CASSQEGLHYEQYF. The CDR3 DNA sequence: TGTGCCAGCTCGCAGGAGGGTCTCCACTACGAGCAGTACTTC.